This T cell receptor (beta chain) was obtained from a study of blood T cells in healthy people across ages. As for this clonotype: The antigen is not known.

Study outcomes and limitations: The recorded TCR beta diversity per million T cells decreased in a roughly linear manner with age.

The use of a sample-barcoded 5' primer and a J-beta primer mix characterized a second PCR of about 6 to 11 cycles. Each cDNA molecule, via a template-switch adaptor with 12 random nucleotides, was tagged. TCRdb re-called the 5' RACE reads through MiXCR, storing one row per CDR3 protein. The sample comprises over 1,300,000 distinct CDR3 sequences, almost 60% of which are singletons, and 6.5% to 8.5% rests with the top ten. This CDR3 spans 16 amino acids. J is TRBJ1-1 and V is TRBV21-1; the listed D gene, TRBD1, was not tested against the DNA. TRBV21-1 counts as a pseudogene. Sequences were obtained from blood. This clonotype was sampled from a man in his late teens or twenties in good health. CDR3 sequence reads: CASSKSLGRTNTEAFF. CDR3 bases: TGTGCCAGCAGCAAGAGCCTGGGGCGGACAAACACTGAAGCTTTCTTT.